Given below is one T cell receptor (beta chain) in context. Authors' processing steps: Nucleated cell number was recorded as an estimate derived from reference gene primer amplification. TCRdb keeps only in-frame clones here, not all; method: immunoSEQ multiplex PCR. V, J and clone size reflect that table, while D and trimming were determined from the DNA. The profile shows about 250,000 clones, around 90% of them singletons. These data originate in a study of blood T cell repertoires in COVID-19. Study background: Donors in the United States, Italy and Spain gave samples during acute or convalescent COVID-19. PBMCs, B-cell-depleted T cells, or T cells provided the cDNA or gDNA that made up the material.

Germline V lookup: CDR1 MDHEN, CDR2 SYDVKM. The CDR3 is 13 amino acids. Trimming shortened V by 6 bases and J by 4 bases, and 10 bases separated the two germline ends. Input material: peripheral blood. The V and J genes are TRBV28 and TRBJ1-5, with D maybe TRBD1 (6 bases). The source of this sequence is a woman aged 40 to 50 who had recovered from COVID-19. The DNA of the CDR3 is TGTGCCAGCAGGGGAGGGGGGAATCAGCCCCAGCATTTT. Protein sequence: CASRGGGNQPQHF.